This T cell receptor (beta chain) was captured by sequencing in a study of cytomegalovirus exposure and HLA in healthy donors. Findings and caveats of the study: Specificity of a few CMV-associated chains for CMV antigens was verified in vitro. There were reportedly fewer N-insertions in an Asian-associated ancestry cluster than the roughly 670-donor mean, in a later analysis. Productive rates of about 90% or about 30% were seen for most TCR beta V segments in an earlier analysis.

In the PCR, 60 Vbeta and 13 Jbeta primers were used. Profiling relied on immunoSEQ multiplex PCR, and the TCRdb table lists in-frame clones only, not all of them. Here the sample spans about 110,000 clones, 70% to 75% being singletons. In regard to this clone: Its matching antigen is unknown.

This CDR3 contains 15 residues. Trimming took 4 bases from V and 2 from J; bases not matched to a gene: 9. Germline CDR1 SGDLS, CDR2 YYNGEE. The V call is TRBV9, the J call TRBJ2-7; 7 nucleotides align to TRBD1. Sequencing used PBMCs. The receptor was isolated from a woman aged 40 to 50 in good health and CMV-seronegative. The CDR3 DNA sequence: TGTGCCAGCAGCTATGGACAGGAACGCACCTACGAGCAGTACTTC. The encoded protein is CASSYGQERTYEQYF.